Listed below are T cell receptor beta chains from one sample, sequenced in a study of blood T cell repertoires in COVID-19. Profiling relied on immunoSEQ multiplex PCR, and the TCRdb table lists in-frame clones only, not all of them. Of tens of thousands of clones in the sample, around nine tenths were seen once. The source material was peripheral blood. These receptor sequences come from a human donor in a cohort sampled during active COVID-19. CDR3s include the opening cysteine and the closing phenylalanine or tryptophan. D genes are given only for firm matches. Rows give clone size only sometimes, using once, few, many, or a class for an expanded clone.

V gene: TRBV24-1; D gene: TRBD1; J gene: TRBJ1-5; clone size: .; CDR3 DNA: TGTGCCACCAGTCGACAGGGGTTGCAGCCCCAGCATTTT; CDR3 protein: CATSRQGLQPQHF
V gene: TRBV24-1; D gene: .; J gene: TRBJ2-3; clone size: once; CDR3 DNA: TGTGCCACCAGTGACCTGCGGGATATTACAGATACGCAGTATTTT; CDR3 protein: CATSDLRDITDTQYF
V gene: TRBV25-1; D gene: .; J gene: TRBJ2-3; clone size: .; CDR3 DNA: TGTGCCACCACCCGGGTGAGCACAGATACGCAGTATTTT; CDR3 protein: CATTRVSTDTQYF
V gene: TRBV2; D gene: .; J gene: TRBJ1-5; clone size: .; CDR3 DNA: TGTGCCAGCAGTGTAATTAGCAATCAGCCCCAGCATTTT; CDR3 protein: CASSVISNQPQHF
V gene: TRBV5-1; D gene: TRBD2; J gene: TRBJ2-7; clone size: .; CDR3 DNA: TGCGCCAGCAGCCGCGTGTCTGCCAGGGACTACTCCTACGAGCAGTACTTC; CDR3 protein: CASSRVSARDYSYEQYF
V gene: TRBV5-4; D gene: TRBD2; J gene: TRBJ2-3; clone size: .; CDR3 DNA: TGTGCCAGCAGCGAAACCGGGACTAACACAGATACGCAGTATTTT; CDR3 protein: CASSETGTNTDTQYF
V gene: TRBV7-9; D gene: TRBD2; J gene: TRBJ2-7; clone size: .; CDR3 DNA: TGTGCCAGCAGCCGGGCGCCAGAGGCGGGAGGGCGGGAAGAGCAGTACTTC; CDR3 protein: CASSRAPEAGGREEQYF
V gene: TRBV28; D gene: TRBD1; J gene: TRBJ1-2; clone size: .; CDR3 DNA: TGTGCCACCGGACAGGGGGCCTTTCGAGGCTACACCTTC; CDR3 protein: CATGQGAFRGYTF
V gene: TRBV5-4; D gene: TRBD1; J gene: TRBJ2-5; clone size: few; CDR3 DNA: TGTGCCAGCAGCTGGGACAGGAGAAGTGAGACCCAGTACTTC; CDR3 protein: CASSWDRRSETQYF
V gene: TRBV5-1; D gene: TRBD1; J gene: TRBJ2-1; clone size: .; CDR3 DNA: TGCGCCAGCAGCTTACCGGGACAGCCCTACAATGAGCAGTTCTTC; CDR3 protein: CASSLPGQPYNEQFF
V gene: TRBV3-1/TRBV3-2; D gene: .; J gene: TRBJ2-1; clone size: .; CDR3 DNA: TGTGCCAGCAGCCAACACCCCGGCGGCGATGAGCAGTTCTTC; CDR3 protein: CASSQHPGGDEQFF
V gene: TRBV25-1; D gene: .; J gene: TRBJ1-1; clone size: .; CDR3 DNA: TGTGCCAGCAGTCGACTTGAGGACACTGAAGCTTTCTTT; CDR3 protein: CASSRLEDTEAFF
V gene: TRBV28; D gene: .; J gene: TRBJ2-7; clone size: .; CDR3 DNA: TGTGCCAGCAGTTTAGGGTTGCGGACCTACGAGCAGTACTTC; CDR3 protein: CASSLGLRTYEQYF
V gene: TRBV28; D gene: .; J gene: TRBJ1-3; clone size: .; CDR3 DNA: TGTGCCAGCAGTTTAGGGCAGGGCGCCCTTAGGAACACCATATATTTT; CDR3 protein: CASSLGQGALRNTIYF
V gene: TRBV6-5; D gene: .; J gene: TRBJ2-7; clone size: .; CDR3 DNA: TGTGCCAGCAGGAACCTAGTGAAGAGCTCCTACGAGCAGTACTTC; CDR3 protein: CASRNLVKSSYEQYF
V gene: TRBV28; D gene: TRBD2; J gene: TRBJ2-7; clone size: .; CDR3 DNA: TGTGCCAGCAGCCCTCTAGCGGGAGTTTCCTACGAGCAGTACTTC; CDR3 protein: CASSPLAGVSYEQYF
V gene: TRBV27; D gene: .; J gene: TRBJ1-1; clone size: once; CDR3 DNA: TGTGCCAGCAGCCCTACACCTAGGACTGAAGCTTTCTTT; CDR3 protein: CASSPTPRTEAFF
V gene: TRBV19; D gene: TRBD2; J gene: TRBJ2-1; clone size: .; CDR3 DNA: TGTGCCAGTAGTATTTCACTAGCGGGAGCCTCCTACAATGAGCAGTTCTTC; CDR3 protein: CASSISLAGASYNEQFF
V gene: TRBV24-1; D gene: .; J gene: TRBJ1-5; clone size: .; CDR3 DNA: TGTGCCACCAGTGGGGGAGGGGCGACCCAGCATTTT; CDR3 protein: CATSGGGATQHF
V gene: TRBV24-1; D gene: TRBD1; J gene: TRBJ2-2; clone size: few; CDR3 DNA: TGTGCCACCAGCAATATGGCGGGACAGGGGCCATCGAACACCGGGGAGCTGTTTTTT; CDR3 protein: CATSNMAGQGPSNTGELFF
V gene: TRBV6-2/TRBV6-3; D gene: .; J gene: TRBJ1-5; clone size: .; CDR3 DNA: TGTGCCAGCAGTTACTCCGGGGGGGGACAGCCCCAGCATTTT; CDR3 protein: CASSYSGGGQPQHF
V gene: TRBV11-2; D gene: .; J gene: TRBJ1-1; clone size: .; CDR3 DNA: TGTGCCAGCAGCTTAACGACAGGGAACACTGAAGCTTTCTTT; CDR3 protein: CASSLTTGNTEAFF
V gene: TRBV2; D gene: TRBD1; J gene: TRBJ1-5; clone size: .; CDR3 DNA: TGTGCCAGCAGTGAAACCCTGACAGGGTGGCAGCCCCAGCATTTT; CDR3 protein: CASSETLTGWQPQHF
V gene: TRBV5-5; D gene: .; J gene: TRBJ2-1; clone size: .; CDR3 DNA: TGTGCCAGCAGCTTGTATGATGAGCAGTTCTTC; CDR3 protein: CASSLYDEQFF
V gene: TRBV18; D gene: TRBD2; J gene: TRBJ2-1; clone size: .; CDR3 DNA: TGTGCCAGCTCACCCCCCCGGGGCGGGAGCTCCTACAATGAGCAGTTCTTC; CDR3 protein: CASSPPRGGSSYNEQFF
V gene: TRBV3-1/TRBV3-2; D gene: .; J gene: TRBJ2-1; clone size: .; CDR3 DNA: TGTGCCAGCAGCCAATCGGGGTACTCCTACAATGAGCAGTTCTTC; CDR3 protein: CASSQSGYSYNEQFF
V gene: TRBV9; D gene: TRBD1; J gene: TRBJ2-3; clone size: .; CDR3 DNA: TGTGCCAGCAGAGCCGGGACAGGGGCGGGCACAGATACGCAGTATTTT; CDR3 protein: CASRAGTGAGTDTQYF
V gene: TRBV5-1; D gene: .; J gene: TRBJ2-3; clone size: .; CDR3 DNA: TGCGCCAGCAGCTTTACAGGGCCCGATACGCAGTATTTT; CDR3 protein: CASSFTGPDTQYF
V gene: TRBV5-6; D gene: TRBD2; J gene: TRBJ2-7; clone size: .; CDR3 DNA: TGTGCCAATCAGCCAGGACTAGCGGGAGGGTCCTACGAGCAGTACTTC; CDR3 protein: CANQPGLAGGSYEQYF
V gene: TRBV3-1/TRBV3-2; D gene: TRBD1; J gene: TRBJ1-6; clone size: once; CDR3 DNA: TGTGCCAGCGGACAGGGCTATAATTCACCCCTCCACTTT; CDR3 protein: CASGQGYNSPLHF
V gene: TRBV6-2/TRBV6-3; D gene: .; J gene: TRBJ2-3; clone size: .; CDR3 DNA: TGTGCCAGCAGTTACTCAGGAGTAGAGATAAGCACAGATACGCAGTATTTT; CDR3 protein: CASSYSGVEISTDTQYF
V gene: TRBV24-1; D gene: TRBD2; J gene: TRBJ2-1; clone size: .; CDR3 DNA: TGTGCCACCAGTGGGGCGGGGGACTACAATGAGCAGTTCTTC; CDR3 protein: CATSGAGDYNEQFF
V gene: TRBV6-5; D gene: .; J gene: TRBJ1-1; clone size: .; CDR3 DNA: TGTGCCAGCAGGGTGGGGGACATTGGGGAAGCTTTCTTT; CDR3 protein: CASRVGDIGEAFF
V gene: TRBV7-9; D gene: .; J gene: TRBJ2-6; clone size: .; CDR3 DNA: TGTGCCAGCAGCTTACTGGGGGCCTTGAGCTCTGGGGCCAACGTCCTGACTTTC; CDR3 protein: CASSLLGALSSGANVLTF
V gene: TRBV28; D gene: TRBD1; J gene: TRBJ2-1; clone size: .; CDR3 DNA: TGTGCCAGCAGTGCGGACAGGAGAATACTCCCATCGTTCTTC; CDR3 protein: CASSADRRILPSFF
V gene: TRBV2; D gene: .; J gene: TRBJ2-3; clone size: once; CDR3 DNA: TGTGCCAGCTTTACCGGGAGAGCTAGCACAGATACGCAGTATTTT; CDR3 protein: CASFTGRASTDTQYF
V gene: TRBV18; D gene: TRBD2; J gene: TRBJ2-7; clone size: .; CDR3 DNA: TGTGCCAGCTCACCTTTCGGGACTAGCGTTTCAAACGAGCAGTACTTC; CDR3 protein: CASSPFGTSVSNEQYF
V gene: TRBV3-1/TRBV3-2; D gene: .; J gene: TRBJ1-1; clone size: .; CDR3 DNA: TGTGCCAGCAGGGGAGGCACTGAAGCTTTCTTT; CDR3 protein: CASRGGTEAFF
V gene: TRBV7-2; D gene: .; J gene: TRBJ2-1; clone size: .; CDR3 DNA: TGTGCCAGCAGCCCAACACGGGACAATGAGCAGTTCTTC; CDR3 protein: CASSPTRDNEQFF
V gene: TRBV5-1; D gene: .; J gene: TRBJ2-1; clone size: once; CDR3 DNA: TGCGCCAGCAGCTTGGCCAGCGGGCAGGCCAATGAGCAGTTCTTC; CDR3 protein: CASSLASGQANEQFF
V gene: TRBV6-2/TRBV6-3; D gene: .; J gene: TRBJ1-5; clone size: .; CDR3 DNA: TGTGCCAGCAGACCTCCCCCAGGAGGGGCCCCAAATCAGCCCCAGCATTTT; CDR3 protein: CASRPPPGGAPNQPQHF
V gene: TRBV7-8; D gene: TRBD2; J gene: TRBJ2-3; clone size: .; CDR3 DNA: TGTGCCAGCAGCTTAGCGGTAGCGGGGAACACAGATACGCAGTATTTT; CDR3 protein: CASSLAVAGNTDTQYF
V gene: TRBV12-3/TRBV12-4; D gene: .; J gene: TRBJ1-6; clone size: .; CDR3 DNA: TGTGCCAGCAGCGCCACAGGGAGGGCCCTCCACTTT; CDR3 protein: CASSATGRALHF
V gene: TRBV2; D gene: TRBD1; J gene: TRBJ2-3; clone size: .; CDR3 DNA: TGTGCCAGCAGCAGGACAGGGGCTAGCACAGATACGCAGTATTTT; CDR3 protein: CASSRTGASTDTQYF
V gene: TRBV28; D gene: TRBD2; J gene: TRBJ2-7; clone size: .; CDR3 DNA: TGTGCCAGCAGTTTCCTGGGGGGGAAACGATACGAGCAGTACTTC; CDR3 protein: CASSFLGGKRYEQYF
V gene: TRBV21-1; D gene: .; J gene: TRBJ2-7; clone size: .; CDR3 DNA: TGTGCCAGCAGCAAGTTAGCGGGAGAAGTGTCAAGCTCCTACGAGCAGTACTTC; CDR3 protein: CASSKLAGEVSSSYEQYF
V gene: TRBV7-8; D gene: .; J gene: TRBJ2-6; clone size: .; CDR3 DNA: TGTGCCAGCAGCTTAGTTCCAGGGCCAAACTCTGGGGCCAACGTCCTGACTTTC; CDR3 protein: CASSLVPGPNSGANVLTF
V gene: TRBV6-6; D gene: .; J gene: TRBJ1-1; clone size: .; CDR3 DNA: TGTGCCAGCACCCTAAGCACTGAAGCTTTCTTT; CDR3 protein: CASTLSTEAFF
V gene: TRBV21-1; D gene: .; J gene: TRBJ1-2; clone size: .; CDR3 DNA: TGTGCCAGCAACACAGCGGCGGCGTACGGCTACACCTTC; CDR3 protein: CASNTAAAYGYTF
V gene: TRBV11-2; D gene: .; J gene: TRBJ2-1; clone size: .; CDR3 DNA: TGTGCCAGCGTTGGACAGCCAAACTACAATGAGCAGTTCTTC; CDR3 protein: CASVGQPNYNEQFF
V gene: TRBV24-1; D gene: TRBD1; J gene: TRBJ2-7; clone size: .; CDR3 DNA: TGTGCCACCAGTGATCCCGGACAGGGTTCCTACGAGCAGTACTTC; CDR3 protein: CATSDPGQGSYEQYF